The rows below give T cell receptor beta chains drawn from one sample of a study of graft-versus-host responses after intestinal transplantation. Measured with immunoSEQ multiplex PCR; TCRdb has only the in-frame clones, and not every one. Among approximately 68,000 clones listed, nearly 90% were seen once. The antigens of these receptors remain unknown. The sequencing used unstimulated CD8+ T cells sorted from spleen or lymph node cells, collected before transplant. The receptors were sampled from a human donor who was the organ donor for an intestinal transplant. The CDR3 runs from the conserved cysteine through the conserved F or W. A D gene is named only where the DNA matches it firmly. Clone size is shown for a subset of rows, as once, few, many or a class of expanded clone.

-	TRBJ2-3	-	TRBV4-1	TGCGCCAGCAGCCAAGAAGGCGGGGGCACAGATACGCAGTATTTT	CASSQEGGGTDTQYF
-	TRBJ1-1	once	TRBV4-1	TGCGCCAGCAGCCACCCCTCGGCACAGGTGAACACTGAAGCTTTCTTT	CASSHPSAQVNTEAFF
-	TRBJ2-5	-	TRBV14	TGTGCCAGCAGCTCAAAGACCCGGGTAGGGACCCAGTACTTC	CASSSKTRVGTQYF
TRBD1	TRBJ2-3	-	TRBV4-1	TGCGCCAGCAGCCCTGGGACAGGGAACACAGATACGCAGTATTTT	CASSPGTGNTDTQYF
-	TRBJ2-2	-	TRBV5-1	TGCGCCAGCAGCCTACACGGGACACTCCACCGGGAGCTGTTTTTT	CASSLHGTLHRELFF
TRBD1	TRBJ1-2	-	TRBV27	TGTGCCAGCAGTTTTGGGGACAGGGGGCATGGCTACACCTTC	CASSFGDRGHGYTF
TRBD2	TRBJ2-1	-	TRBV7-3	TGTGCCAGCAGCTTAACGCCTAGCGGGGTCGATGAGCAGTTCTTC	CASSLTPSGVDEQFF
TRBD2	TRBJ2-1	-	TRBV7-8	TGTGCCAGCAGCTTGGGGACTACCAATGAGCAGTTCTTC	CASSLGTTNEQFF
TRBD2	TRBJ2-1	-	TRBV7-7	TGTGCTAGCAGCTTAGACGCTAGCGGGGGCTTCAATGAGCAGTTCTTC	CASSLDASGGFNEQFF
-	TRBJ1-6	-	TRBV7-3	TGTGCCAGCAGCCTAGGGGTGAAGAATTCACCCCTCCATTTT	CASSLGVKNSPLHF
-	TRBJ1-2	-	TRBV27	TGTGCCAGCAGTCTAAACCCGGGGTCGCATGGCTACACCTTC	CASSLNPGSHGYTF
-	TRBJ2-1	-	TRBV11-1	TGTGCCAGCGCGCCCCAGGGTCTCAATGAGCAGTTCTTC	CASAPQGLNEQFF
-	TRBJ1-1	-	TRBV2	TGTGCCCCTCCTCCAGGAAGGTTCATGAACACTGAAGCTTTCTTT	CAPPPGRFMNTEAFF
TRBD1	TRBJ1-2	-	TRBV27	TGTGCCAGCAGTTCCGGACAGGGGCCCTATGGCTACACCTTC	CASSSGQGPYGYTF
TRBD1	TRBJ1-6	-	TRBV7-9	TGTGCCAGCCTGCCGGGACAGAATTCACCCCTCCACTTT	CASLPGQNSPLHF
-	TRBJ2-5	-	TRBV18	TGTGCCAGCTCACCACAAATGATGGGAGGAGAGACCCAGTACTTC	CASSPQMMGGETQYF
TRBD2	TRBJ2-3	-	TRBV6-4	TGTGCCAGCAGTGACTCGACTAGCGGGGTTGATACGCAGTATTTT	CASSDSTSGVDTQYF
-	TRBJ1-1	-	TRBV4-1	TGCGCCAGCAGCCACAACAGGGCGAACACTGAAGCTTTCTTT	CASSHNRANTEAFF
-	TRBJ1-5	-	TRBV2	TGTGCCAGCAGTGAATTCTGGGGAGGGCAGCCCCAGCATTTT	CASSEFWGGQPQHF
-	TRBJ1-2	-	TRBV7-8	TGTGCCAGCAGCTTGGTAAGGGAGGAACTCTATGGCTACACCTTC	CASSLVREELYGYTF
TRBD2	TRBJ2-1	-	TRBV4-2	TGTGCCAGCAGCCAAGAAGTGACTAGCGGTGGCAATGAGCAGTTCTTC	CASSQEVTSGGNEQFF
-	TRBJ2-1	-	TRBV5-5	TGTGCCAGCAGCTTGGACGGTTCCTACAATGAGCAGTTCTTC	CASSLDGSYNEQFF
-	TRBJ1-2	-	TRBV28	TGTGCCAGCACAGGGGCTTCCTATGGCTACACCTTC	CASTGASYGYTF
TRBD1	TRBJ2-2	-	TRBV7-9	TGTGCCAGCAGTTCGGACAGGGGGCTAACCGGGGAGCTGTTTTTT	CASSSDRGLTGELFF
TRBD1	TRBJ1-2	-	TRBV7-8	TGTGCCAGCAGCTTCCGGGACAGGGATTTGGAGGACTATGGCTACACCTTC	CASSFRDRDLEDYGYTF
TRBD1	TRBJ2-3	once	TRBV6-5	TGTGCCAGCAATACAGGGGAAGACCTGGGTACGCAGTATTTT	CASNTGEDLGTQYF
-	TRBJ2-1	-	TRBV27	TGTGCCAGCAGTTTATCATCAGGGCACTCCTACAATGAGCAGTTCTTC	CASSLSSGHSYNEQFF
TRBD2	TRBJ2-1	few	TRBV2	TGTGCCAGTGCCCCTAGCGGGGGGGACTACAATGAGCAGTTCTTC	CASAPSGGDYNEQFF
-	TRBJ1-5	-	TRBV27	TGTGCCAGCAGTTTATCGGTAGATCAGCCCCAGCATTTT	CASSLSVDQPQHF
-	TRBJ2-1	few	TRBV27	TGTGCCAGCATACGGGGGACCCCCTACAATGAGCAGTTCTTC	CASIRGTPYNEQFF
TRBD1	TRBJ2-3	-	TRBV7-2	TGTGCCAGCAGCTGGCCCCCGAACCGGGACAGCCGTTCTCCCCCGGGGCAGTATTTT	CASSWPPNRDSRSPPGQYF
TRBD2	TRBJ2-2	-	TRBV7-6	TGTGCCAGCAGCTTAGAAAGCGGGGGGTGGACCGGGGAGCTGTTTTTT	CASSLESGGWTGELFF
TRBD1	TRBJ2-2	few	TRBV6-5	TGTGCCAGCAGTGGGACAGCAAACACCGGGGAGCTGTTTTTT	CASSGTANTGELFF
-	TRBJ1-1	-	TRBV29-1	TGCAGCGCCGGGGCGGGGGAAGTTGAAGCTTTCTTT	CSAGAGEVEAFF
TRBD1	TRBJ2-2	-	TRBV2	TGTGCCAGCGTAGCAGGGGGGAACACCGGGGAGCTGTTTTTT	CASVAGGNTGELFF
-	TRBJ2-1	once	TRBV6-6	TGTGCCAGCAGTTACGGAGCTCCGGTATACAATGAGCAGTTCTTC	CASSYGAPVYNEQFF
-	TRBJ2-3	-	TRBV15	TGTGCCACCAGCAGAGTTGAGCCAGATACGCAGTATTTT	CATSRVEPDTQYF
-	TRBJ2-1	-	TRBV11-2	TGTGCCAGCAGCTTACTGGACAGCCCGAACAATGAGCAGTTCTTC	CASSLLDSPNNEQFF
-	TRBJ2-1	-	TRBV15	TGTGCCACCAGCTCTCTGTTCCTCTCCTACAATGAGCAGTTCTTC	CATSSLFLSYNEQFF
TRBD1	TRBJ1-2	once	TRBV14	TGTGCCAGCAGCCCTTTACAGGGGGCGTACTATGGCTACACCTTC	CASSPLQGAYYGYTF
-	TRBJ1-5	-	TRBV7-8	TGTGCCAGCAGCTTAGTTCCGGGACATAGCAATCAGCCCCAGCATTTT	CASSLVPGHSNQPQHF
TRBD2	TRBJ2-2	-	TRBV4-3	TGCGCCAGCAGCCAAGATGACGGGGGGGCCACCGGGGAGCTGTTTTTT	CASSQDDGGATGELFF
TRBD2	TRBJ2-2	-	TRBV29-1	TGCAGCGTCGAAGGCGGGGGGTCAAACACCGGGGAGCTGTTTTTT	CSVEGGGSNTGELFF
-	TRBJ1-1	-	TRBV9	TGTGCCAGCAGCGGCAGGGGTGCTGAAGCTTTCTTT	CASSGRGAEAFF
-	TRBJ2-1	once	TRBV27	TGTGCCAGCAATCAGGGTACCCTTTACAATGAGCAGTTCTTC	CASNQGTLYNEQFF
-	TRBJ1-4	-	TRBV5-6	TGTGCCAGCAGCTTGGCCCGGCAGGGACTAGTTCCTGATGAAAAACTGTTTTTT	CASSLARQGLVPDEKLFF
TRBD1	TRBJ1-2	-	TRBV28	TGTGCCAGCAACCCCATAGGGACAGACTATGGCTACACCTTC	CASNPIGTDYGYTF
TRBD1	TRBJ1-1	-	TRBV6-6	TGTGCCAGCCTCCCACAGGGGGCGGGTAGGCACACTGAAGCTTTCTTT	CASLPQGAGRHTEAFF